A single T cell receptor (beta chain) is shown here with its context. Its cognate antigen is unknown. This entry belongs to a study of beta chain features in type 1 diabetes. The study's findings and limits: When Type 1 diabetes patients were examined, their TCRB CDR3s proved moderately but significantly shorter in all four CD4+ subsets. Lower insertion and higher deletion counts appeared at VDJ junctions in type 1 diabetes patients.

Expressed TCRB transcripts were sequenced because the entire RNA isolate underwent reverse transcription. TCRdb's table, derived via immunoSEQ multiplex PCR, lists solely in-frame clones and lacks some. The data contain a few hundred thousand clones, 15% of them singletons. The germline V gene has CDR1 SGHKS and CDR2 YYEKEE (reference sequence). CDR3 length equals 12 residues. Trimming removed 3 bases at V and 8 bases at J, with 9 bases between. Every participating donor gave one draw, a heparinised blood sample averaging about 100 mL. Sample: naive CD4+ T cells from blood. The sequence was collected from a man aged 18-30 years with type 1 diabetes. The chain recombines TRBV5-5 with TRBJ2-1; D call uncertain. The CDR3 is CASSSVFHEQFF. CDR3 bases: TGTGCCAGCAGCTCCGTATTCCATGAGCAGTTCTTC.